The text below deals with one T cell receptor beta chain. Antigen: not known. The entry originates in a study of cytomegalovirus exposure and HLA in healthy donors. The PCR made use of 60 Vbeta and 13 Jbeta primers. Assay used: immunoSEQ multiplex PCR; TCRdb lists only in-frame clones, some missing. This sample yields tens of thousands of clones, of which about two thirds are seen a single time; 22% belongs to the top ten. The CDR3 runs 17 residues. V lost 1 base to trimming and J lost 6 bases; unmatched junction nucleotides: 11. Germline-derived CDR1 and CDR2 are SGHDN and FVKESK. Findings and caveats of the study: Whilst most TCR sequences proved rare, a subset of public TCRs occurred across many donors. Reports showed the classifier diagnosing cytomegalovirus status with high specificity and sensitivity. Reports state that TCR beta sequences accurately predicted most subjects' HLA-A and HLA-B alleles. Trimming of TCR beta V- and J-genes showed a link, identified in a later analysis, to a missense DCLRE1C variant.

The chain is built from TRBV14 and TRBJ1-2, with 10 bases matching TRBD1. Sample: PBMCs. The source is a woman in her fifties or sixties in good health and CMV-seropositive. The CDR3 bases are TGTGCCAGCAGCCAAGGGAGTACTGGGGACAGGGGTGATGGCTACACCTTC. It codes for CASSQGSTGDRGDGYTF. Drawing the rest from reference TRBV14 and TRBJ1-2, the complete variable domain is EAGVTQFPSHSVIEKGQTVTLRCDPISGHDNLYWYRRVMGKEIKFLLHFVKESKQDESGMPNNRFLAERTGGTYSTLKVQPAELEDSGVYFCASSQGSTGDRGDGYTFGSGTRLTVV.